This is a list of T cell receptor beta chains from one sample in a study of cytomegalovirus exposure and HLA in healthy donors. This table comes from immunoSEQ multiplex PCR, and its TCRdb copy is limited to in-frame clones, with some not included. This sample yields roughly 160,000 clones, of which roughly four fifths are seen a single time; approximately 12% belongs to the top ten. The sample taken for sequencing was PBMCs. These receptors all stem from a middle-aged man in good health and CMV-seropositive. Both conserved end residues are part of each CDR3. The D gene is left open where the match is weak. Size values are once, few and many counts, or a class for expanded clones, and some rows have none.

d_call | j_call | clone_size | v_call | cdr3_nt | cdr3_aa
TRBD1 | TRBJ1-1 | - | TRBV19 | TGTGCCAGTAGACGGGACAGGGACATACCTGAAGCTTTCTTT | CASRRDRDIPEAFF
- | TRBJ1-1 | - | TRBV18 | TGTGCCAGCTCACCAAGTGGAGCCGGAGGCACTGAAGCTTTCTTT | CASSPSGAGGTEAFF
TRBD2 | TRBJ2-5 | - | TRBV12-5 | TGTGCTAGTGGTTTCCAGCGGGAGGGCCGAGAGACCCAGTACTTC | CASGFQREGRETQYF
TRBD1 | TRBJ1-2 | - | TRBV10-2 | TGCGCCAGCAGTGAGTCGGGACAGGGGCGGCGCGGCTACACCTTC | CASSESGQGRRGYTF
TRBD2 | TRBJ2-5 | - | TRBV11-2 | TGTGCCAGCAGCCCTATCTCGGGACTAGGGGAGACCCAGTACTTC | CASSPISGLGETQYF
TRBD2 | TRBJ2-7 | - | TRBV6-5 | TGTGCCAGCACAATAACTAGCGGGAGTTACGAGCAGTACTTC | CASTITSGSYEQYF
TRBD2 | TRBJ2-1 | - | TRBV10-3 | TGTGCCATCAGTGAGTCTGGACTAGCGACCGCGCAGTTCTTC | CAISESGLATAQFF
- | TRBJ2-2 | - | TRBV5-6 | TGTGCCAGCAGCTTGGGGGTGTCTAGTTACACCGGGGAGCTGTTTTTT | CASSLGVSSYTGELFF
- | TRBJ1-2 | - | TRBV28 | TGTGCCAGCACGAAGGAGGTCTATGGCTACACCTTC | CASTKEVYGYTF
- | TRBJ1-5 | once | TRBV19 | TGTGCCGCTGGGGAGGGTTATAGCAATCAGCCCCAGCATTTT | CAAGEGYSNQPQHF
TRBD2 | TRBJ2-3 | - | TRBV28 | TGTGCCAGCAGTTTCAGCGGGAGCTCAGATACGCAGTATTTT | CASSFSGSSDTQYF
- | TRBJ2-5 | few | TRBV28 | TGTGCCAGCAGTGCAACTAATAACCAACAAGAGACCCAGTACTTC | CASSATNNQQETQYF
TRBD1 | TRBJ1-1 | - | TRBV19 | TGTGCCAGTAGTAGAGGACAGGGCGCTTACACTGAAGCTTTCTTT | CASSRGQGAYTEAFF
- | TRBJ2-5 | - | TRBV6-6 | TGTGCCAGCAGTTCAAGCGGCGGAGGACTCCAAGAGACCCAGTACTTC | CASSSSGGGLQETQYF
TRBD1 | TRBJ2-3 | - | TRBV5-1 | TGCGCCAGCAGCCCTAGACAGGGGGGGACAGATACGCAGTATTTT | CASSPRQGGTDTQYF
TRBD1 | TRBJ2-7 | - | TRBV7-9 | TGTGCCAGCGGACAGGCCTACGAGCAGTACTTC | CASGQAYEQYF
- | TRBJ2-7 | - | TRBV4-1 | TGCGCCAGCAGCCAAGATTTAGCCCGCGAGCAGTACTTC | CASSQDLAREQYF
- | TRBJ1-4 | - | TRBV6-1 | TGTGCCTCTAAAACGCGGGGGAGAGACGAAAAACTGTTTTTT | CASKTRGRDEKLFF
TRBD1 | TRBJ2-1 | - | TRBV9 | TGTGCCAGCAGCCCACAGACAGGGGGGGCGGGCAATGAGCAGTTCTTC | CASSPQTGGAGNEQFF
TRBD1 | TRBJ2-7 | - | TRBV7-6 | TGTGCCAGCAGCTCCCTTCCGACAGGGGAAAACGAGCAGTACTTC | CASSSLPTGENEQYF
TRBD1 | TRBJ2-5 | few | TRBV5-4 | TGTGCCAGCAGACGACAGGGAGACTTAGAGACCCAGTACTTC | CASRRQGDLETQYF
- | TRBJ1-2 | - | TRBV30 | TGTGCCTGGACCCTGCCCCGGGTCTATGGCTACACCTTC | CAWTLPRVYGYTF
- | TRBJ1-1 | - | TRBV7-2 | TGTGCCAGCAGCTTTCAGGGGCGCACTGAAGCTTTCTTT | CASSFQGRTEAFF
TRBD1 | TRBJ1-1 | once | TRBV28 | TGTGCCACCAGAACGGGACAGGAGAACACTGAAGCTTTCTTT | CATRTGQENTEAFF
- | TRBJ1-1 | - | TRBV7-2 | TGTGCCAGCAGCCGCCGGGCCAGCGGGATGAACACTGAAGCTTTCTTT | CASSRRASGMNTEAFF
TRBD1 | TRBJ2-5 | - | TRBV5-1 | TGCGCCAGCAGCACTTGGGACAGACAAGAGACCCAGTACTTC | CASSTWDRQETQYF
TRBD1 | TRBJ1-6 | - | TRBV6-1 | TGTGCCAGGAAGACCGGGACAGGGATTTCACCCCTCCACTTT | CARKTGTGISPLHF
TRBD2 | TRBJ2-1 | - | TRBV11-2 | TGTGCCAGCAGCCACAGACTAGCGGGAGATAAAGATGAGCAGTTCTTC | CASSHRLAGDKDEQFF
- | TRBJ1-5 | - | TRBV28 | TGTGCCAGCAGTCTACGGGTTAGCAATCAGCCCCAGCATTTT | CASSLRVSNQPQHF
- | TRBJ1-1 | - | TRBV7-2 | TGTGCCAGCAGCTTACCACAGGGAGCTGAAGCTTTCTTT | CASSLPQGAEAFF
- | TRBJ2-3 | - | TRBV4-2 | TGTGCCAGCAGCACCGAGGGCGCAGATACGCAGTATTTT | CASSTEGADTQYF
- | TRBJ2-3 | - | TRBV30 | TGTGCCTGGAGTTTTGCGGTGTACACAGATACGCAGTATTTT | CAWSFAVYTDTQYF
TRBD1 | TRBJ2-7 | - | TRBV2 | TGTGCCAGCAGGGGGACAGGATTCTACGAGCAGTACTTC | CASRGTGFYEQYF
- | TRBJ1-5 | - | TRBV30 | TGTGCCTGGAGTTTGGAGGGGAATCAGCCCCAGCATTTT | CAWSLEGNQPQHF
- | TRBJ2-5 | few | TRBV9 | TGTGCCAGCAGCGATACGGGACACCCCTGGGGGACCCAGTACTTC | CASSDTGHPWGTQYF
TRBD2 | TRBJ2-1 | - | TRBV28 | TGTGCCAGCAGTCTCGATTGGGGGGGGGAGCAGTTCTTC | CASSLDWGGEQFF
TRBD1 | TRBJ2-7 | - | TRBV7-2 | TGTGCCAGCAGCTTAGGAACCCCCGGGACAGGGGCCTACGAGCAGTACTTC | CASSLGTPGTGAYEQYF
TRBD2 | TRBJ2-1 | once | TRBV7-6 | TGTGCCAGCAGCTCATCGGGACTAGCGGGAGGGGTGGGCTTCGACAATGAGCAGTTCTTC | CASSSSGLAGGVGFDNEQFF
TRBD2 | TRBJ2-1 | few | TRBV2 | TGTGCCAGCAGTGAAATGTCTAGCGGCTCCTACAATGAGCAGTTCTTC | CASSEMSSGSYNEQFF
- | TRBJ1-1 | - | TRBV11-2 | TGTGCCAGCAGCTTAGATTTCTCCGAAGCTTTCTTT | CASSLDFSEAFF
- | TRBJ1-3 | - | TRBV5-4 | TGTGCCAGCAGCTTGCCCTCGACAGAACTCTCTGGAAACACCATATATTTT | CASSLPSTELSGNTIYF
- | TRBJ2-2 | once | TRBV30 | TGTGCCTGGAGTAAGAGGGCCGGGGAGCTGTTTTTT | CAWSKRAGELFF
TRBD2 | TRBJ2-7 | - | TRBV5-1 | TGCGCCAGCAGCGGAGGACTAGCGGACTATTACGAGCAGTACTTC | CASSGGLADYYEQYF
TRBD2 | TRBJ2-7 | - | TRBV19 | TGTGCCAGTAGTATAGGAGCGGGGGGGGAATACGAGCAGTACTTC | CASSIGAGGEYEQYF
- | TRBJ1-1 | few | TRBV30 | TGTGCCTGGAGTGATATACAGATGAACACTGAAGCTTTCTTT | CAWSDIQMNTEAFF
TRBD1 | TRBJ2-7 | - | TRBV7-2 | TGTGCCAGCAGCTTTTCTGGACAGGGCCACGAGCAGTACTTC | CASSFSGQGHEQYF
TRBD1 | TRBJ2-1 | - | TRBV13 | TGTGCCAGCAGCCCCCGGGGACAGTTAATATATGAGCAGTTCTTC | CASSPRGQLIYEQFF
TRBD1 | TRBJ2-5 | - | TRBV10-1 | TGCGCCAGCAGTGAACTCAGACAGGGCAAGGGGGAGCAGTACTTC | CASSELRQGKGEQYF
- | TRBJ1-3 | once | TRBV19 | TGTGCCAGCGCCCCGGGGGTTGGAAACACCATATATTTT | CASAPGVGNTIYF
- | TRBJ2-7 | - | TRBV28 | TGTGCCAGCACCAAACTCAGGGCTCTCCCCGACGAGCAGTACTTC | CASTKLRALPDEQYF
- | TRBJ2-7 | - | TRBV19 | TGTGCCAGTAGTATTCAAGTGAGGCACGAGCAGTACTTC | CASSIQVRHEQYF
- | TRBJ1-5 | - | TRBV5-6 | TGTGCCAGCAGCACATCCCCGGGGACAAGCAATCAGCCCCAGCATTTT | CASSTSPGTSNQPQHF
TRBD2 | TRBJ2-2 | - | TRBV6-5 | TGTGCCAGCAGTACGGGAGGGGGAAATACCGGGGAGCTGTTTTTT | CASSTGGGNTGELFF
TRBD1 | TRBJ2-5 | few | TRBV6-1 | TGTGCCAGCACGTCCGGGACAGCCGACCAAGAGACCCAGTACTTC | CASTSGTADQETQYF
- | TRBJ2-7 | - | TRBV19 | TGTGCCAGTAGTATCACCGCAGGGATATCCGAGCAGTACTTC | CASSITAGISEQYF
TRBD1 | TRBJ1-4 | - | TRBV18 | TGTGCCAGCTCACCCGACAGGGGTAATGAAAAACTGTTTTTT | CASSPDRGNEKLFF